This entry concerns a single T cell receptor (beta chain). This sample is part of a study of control samples from healthy donors and cancer patients. Profiling relied on immunoSEQ multiplex PCR, and the TCRdb table lists in-frame clones only, not all of them. The table has about 140,000 clones, 75% to 95% seen once. This receptor was taken from a man younger than 35 in good health. Sequencing was carried out using blood.

The CDR3 loop reads CASSIGAAYTF. In nucleotides, the CDR3 is TGTGCCAGCAGCATCGGGGCAGCCTACACCTTC. The chain links TRBV12-3 or TRBV12-4 to TRBJ1-2, with TRBD1 as a possible D gene (5 bases). V lost 6 bases to trimming and J lost 10 bases, with 12 bases between them. CDR3 length equals 11 residues.